Following are 16 T cell receptor beta chains from one sample sequenced in a study of cytotoxic CD8 clonotypes in ibrutinib-treated CLL. Produced via immunoSEQ multiplex PCR; TCRdb's table is partial and in-frame only. This sample has approximately 60,000 clones, with 55% to 65% found just once. The source material was PBMCs, sampled after 24 months of ibrutinib treatment. The receptors were gathered from a human donor with chronic lymphocytic leukemia.

This clone was seen many times. The V gene is TRBV6-1, the J gene TRBJ1-2; D perhaps matches TRBD1 (6 bases). V shed 5 bases and J shed 4 bases, with 14 bases lying between them. Germline V gene sequence: CDR1 MNHNS, CDR2 SASEGT. The CDR3 consists of 14 residues. The CDR3 here is CASSSTGTLYGYTF. The CDR3 DNA sequence: TGTGCCAGCAGTTCGACAGGAACCCTCTATGGCTACACCTTC.

The chain couples TRBV6-1 to TRBJ2-2, with D tentatively TRBD1 (6 bases). Germline CDR1 MNHNS, CDR2 SASEGT. Between the trimmed V and J ends, which lost 6 bases and 6 bases, there was a span of 14 bases. The CDR3 sequence is 14 residues long. This CDR3 reads CASREQGTAGELFF. The CDR3 nucleotides read TGTGCCAGCAGGGAACAGGGTACAGCCGGGGAGCTGTTTTTT.

The chain links TRBV6-5 to TRBJ1-3; TRBD1 agrees at 8 bases. With 6 bases clipped from V and 6 bases from J, the junction kept 10 bases outside the gene matches. CDR1 and CDR2 from the germline V gene are MNHEY and SVGAGI. This CDR3 contains 15 residues. DNA for the CDR3: TGTGCCAGCAGCCGGACCGGACAGGGATTAAACACCATATATTTT. Its protein is CASSRTGQGLNTIYF.

The sample holds a few counts of this clone. The chain links TRBV6-1 to TRBJ2-1; weak D call: TRBD2 (6 bases). Germline CDR1 MNHNS, CDR2 SASEGT. Trimming pared 6 bases from V and 9 bases from J, leaving 15 bases between. The CDR3 contains 13 residues. As DNA, the CDR3 is TGTGCCAGCAGGGAGGGCCGTTACGGTGAGCAGTTCTTC. Translating it yields CASREGRYGEQFF.

The V and J genes are TRBV5-4 and TRBJ2-7; D may be TRBD2 (6 bases). Trimming stripped 4 bases from V and 2 bases from J, with 19 bases between. Per the germline V gene, CDR1 is SGHNT and CDR2 is YYREEE (reference sequence). The CDR3 runs to 16 residues. The CDR3 nucleotides are TGTGCCAGCAGCGTTGGAGGCGGGACCTTCCCCTACGAGCAGTACTTC. It yields the protein CASSVGGGTFPYEQYF. The variable domain in full, completed from reference TRBV5-4 and TRBJ2-7, reads ETGVTQSPTHLIKTRGQQVTLRCSSQSGHNTVSWYQQALGQGPQFIFQYYREEENGRGNFPPRFSGLQFPNYSSELNVNALELDDSALYLCASSVGGGTFPYEQYFGPGTRLTVT.

The chain joins TRBV10-3 to TRBJ2-7; a possible D gene is TRBD2 (5 bases). Germline CDR1 reads ENHRY; CDR2 reads SYGVKD. The V and J ends lost 3 bases and 7 bases respectively, with 10 bases between them. This CDR3 is 12 amino acids long. DNA for the CDR3: TGTGCCATCAGTGACCCTCCGGGAGAGCAGTACTTC. Translation: CAISDPPGEQYF.

The J gene is TRBJ2-7, the V gene TRBV10-3; no reliable D call. Trimming took off 3 bases at V and 1 base at J, with 4 bases between the two ends. The length of the CDR3 is 12 residues. The germline V gene encodes CDR1 ENHRY and CDR2 SYGVKD. The CDR3 loop reads CAISDSSYEQYF. For the CDR3, the DNA is TGTGCCATCAGTGACAGTTCCTACGAGCAGTACTTC.

The DNA of the CDR3 is TGTGCCAGCAGCTTAGTTGGAGAGCAGTACTTC. This sequence encodes CASSLVGEQYF. The chain joins TRBV7-2 to TRBJ2-7, with D unresolved. The CDR3 runs 11 residues. Looked up from germline, CDR1 is SGHTA and CDR2 is FQGNSA. The V gene lost 1 base and the J gene lost 7 bases, with 5 bases spanning the gap.

V is TRBV18 and J is TRBJ2-1, with 11 bases that match TRBD2. V dropped 2 bases and J dropped 5; count of bases not matched to a gene: 11. CDR1 is KGHSH and CDR2 is LQKENI in the germline V gene. This CDR3 region has 18 residues. In DNA form, the CDR3 reads TGTGCCAGCTCACCATTTTCGATTCCGGGACTAGCGGACAATGAGCAGTTCTTC. Residues: CASSPFSIPGLADNEQFF. Using reference TRBV18 and TRBJ2-1 for the parts outside the CDR3, the full variable domain is NAGVMQNPRHLVRRRGQEARLRCSPMKGHSHVYWYRQLPEEGLKFMVYLQKENIIDESGMPKERFSAEFPKEGPSILRIQQVVRGDSAAYFCASSPFSIPGLADNEQFFGPGTRLTVL.

The V and J genes are TRBV9 and TRBJ2-1, with TRBD2 matching over 14 bases. This CDR3 has 19 amino acids. J gave up 5 bases and V 0 bases, and 10 bases lay outside the gene matches. CDR1 is SGDLS and CDR2 is YYNGEE in the germline V gene. The CDR3 DNA sequence: TGTGCCAGCAGCGTAGGTGTTAGCTGGACTAGCGGGAGGCACAATGAGCAGTTCTTC. Translating it yields CASSVGVSWTSGRHNEQFF.

This clone was counted a few times. The chain recombines TRBV6-5 with TRBJ1-4; no definite D call. This CDR3 has 14 residues. Trimming removed 5 bases at V and 7 bases at J, with 14 bases between. The germline V gene has CDR1 MNHEY and CDR2 SVGAGI. CDR3 sequence: CASSPVLKGEKLFF. Written as DNA, the CDR3 is TGTGCCAGCAGTCCGGTGCTAAAAGGTGAAAAACTGTTTTTT.

The chain couples TRBV5-4 to TRBJ2-7; 9 bases are shared with TRBD2. Germline V lookup: CDR1 SGHNT, CDR2 YYREEE (reference sequence). The V gene end was trimmed by 3 bases and the J gene end by 9 bases; junction bases not matched to a gene: 22. The CDR3 runs to 18 residues. CDR3: CASSSGGVVSGRSTTQYF. The CDR3, as DNA: TGTGCCAGCAGCTCAGGAGGTGTGGTTAGCGGGAGATCGACCACGCAGTACTTC.

This clone was counted only a few times. The V call is TRBV28, the J call TRBJ2-1; 11 positions agree with TRBD2. The J segment lost 7 bases and the V segment lost 5 bases, leaving 7 bases of the junction unmatched. The CDR3 is 15 residues long. The germline CDR1 and CDR2 sequences are MDHEN and SYDVKM. CDR3 amino acids: CASSLTSGRSNEQFF. DNA of the CDR3: TGTGCCAGCAGTCTCACTAGCGGGAGAAGTAATGAGCAGTTCTTC. Complete variable domain (other parts from reference TRBV28 and TRBJ2-1): DVKVTQSSRYLVKRTGEKVFLECVQDMDHENMFWYRQDPGLGLRLIYFSYDVKMKEKGDIPEGYSVSREKKERFSLILESASTNQTSMYLCASSLTSGRSNEQFFGPGTRLTVL.

V usage is TRBV2 and J usage is TRBJ2-1; the D gene could be TRBD1 or TRBD2 (6 bases each). Germline CDR1 and CDR2: SNHLY and FYNNEI. CDR3 size: 16 residues. V was cut by 4 bases and J by 4 bases, with 17 bases left in between. CDR3 DNA sequence: TGTGCCAGCAGTGTAAGGTCGAGGGGGAGGTACAATGAGCAGTTCTTC. Amino acid sequence: CASSVRSRGRYNEQFF.

This clone has at least ten counts. This chain connects TRBV29-1 to TRBJ1-3; no firm D call. The ends were cut back, 4 bases at V and 3 bases at J, with 10 bases in the middle. Per germline, CDR1 SQVTM and CDR2 ANQGSEA. The CDR3 covers 13 residues. The CDR3 coding sequence is TGCAGCGTTGGGTCTGTGTATGGAAACACCATATATTTT. Translation gives CSVGSVYGNTIYF.

The V gene is TRBV2, the J gene TRBJ2-1, with D possibly matching TRBD2 (5 bases). CDR3 length: 13 residues. Trimming left V 6 bases short and J 0 bases short, with 6 bases between. Germline loops: CDR1 SNHLY, CDR2 FYNNEI. CDR3 coding DNA: TGTGCCAGCAGGGGGAGCTCCTACAATGAGCAGTTCTTC. Its translation: CASRGSSYNEQFF.